This TCR beta chain originates from a study of shared clonotypes between healthy human individuals. Tens of thousands of T cell genomes (approximately 0.2 ug DNA) went into each sorted-subset replicate. As processed by the authors: Sequence data from immunoSEQ were junction-only and lacked quality scores; consequently, filtering differed. The assay was immunoSEQ multiplex PCR, and TCRdb's table has in-frame clones only and misses some. V and J calls plus clone size are reproduced from that table; the DNA served to infer D and trimming. The sample lists over 1.4 million clones; approximately 96% were seen once. Notes on the study in general: In having few donors, the study represented limited genetic and exposure-history diversity.

A note on this clone: What it binds is not known.

Germline CDR1 SGHNT, CDR2 YYREEE (reference sequence). CDR3 length: 17 residues. Unmatched junction bases numbered 12, after V lost 4 bases and J lost 2 bases. This TCR came from a man under 40 in good health. The chain has TRBV5-4 and TRBJ2-7, with TRBD1 matching over 10 bases. The sample was naive CD4+ T cells sorted from blood. As for subset: CD45RA+ positively selected. The CDR3 is CASSRTGGRVGTYEQYF. The CDR3 coding sequence is TGTGCCAGCAGCCGGACAGGGGGAAGAGTGGGCACCTACGAGCAGTACTTC.